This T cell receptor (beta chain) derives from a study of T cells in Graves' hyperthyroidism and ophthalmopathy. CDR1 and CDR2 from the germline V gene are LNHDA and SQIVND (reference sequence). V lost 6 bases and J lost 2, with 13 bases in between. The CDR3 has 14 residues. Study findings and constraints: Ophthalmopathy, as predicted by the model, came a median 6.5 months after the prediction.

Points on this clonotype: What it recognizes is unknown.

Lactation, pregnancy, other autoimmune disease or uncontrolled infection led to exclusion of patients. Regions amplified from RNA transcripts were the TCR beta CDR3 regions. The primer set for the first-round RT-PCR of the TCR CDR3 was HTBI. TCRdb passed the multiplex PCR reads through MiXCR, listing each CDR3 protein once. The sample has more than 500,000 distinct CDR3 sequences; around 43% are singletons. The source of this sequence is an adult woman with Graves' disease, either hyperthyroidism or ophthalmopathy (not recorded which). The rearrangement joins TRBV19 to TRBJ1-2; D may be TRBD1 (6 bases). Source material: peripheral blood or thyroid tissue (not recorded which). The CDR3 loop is CASRALTGNYGYTF. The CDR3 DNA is TGTGCCAGTAGAGCCTTAACAGGGAACTATGGCTACACCTTC.